The 4 T cell receptor beta chains in this list originate from one sample, sequenced in a study of T cell clones after liver transplantation. Only in-frame clones appear in the TCRdb table, and some are missing; sequencing was by immunoSEQ multiplex PCR. Of about 70,000 clones listed, about 80% are singletons. The material was CD4+ T cells from blood, obtained 12 months after liver transplant. All receptors come from a human patient who received a liver transplant. Some of the T cells may derive from the graft donor.

V is TRBV7-6 and J is TRBJ2-3; D possibly corresponds to TRBD2 (6 bases). Germline V lookup: CDR1 SGHVS, CDR2 FNYEAQ. The CDR3 sequence is 11 residues long. The ends were cut back, 8 bases at V and 6 bases at J, with 9 bases in the middle. CDR3 nucleotides: TGTGCCAGCGCCCGGGGGGATACGCAGTATTTT. It specifies CASARGDTQYF.

This clone came up once. The chain uses TRBV21-1 and TRBJ2-1; the D segment call TRBD2 is taken from the table without a DNA check. TRBV21-1 is a recognized pseudogene. The CDR3 contains 18 residues. CDR3 protein: CASSNGLDLPSSYNEQFF. The CDR3 DNA reads as TGTGCCAGCAGCAATGGACTAGACCTGCCGAGCTCCTACAATGAGCAGTTCTTC.

CDR3: CAAHRSGNTIYF. In DNA, the CDR3 is TGTGCCGCGCACAGGTCTGGAAACACCATATATTTT. The chain links TRBV28 to TRBJ1-3; possibly TRBD1 for D (5 bases). V was trimmed by 11 bases and J by 1 base, leaving 9 bases between them. Per germline, CDR1 MDHEN and CDR2 SYDVKM. The CDR3 is 12 amino acids.

Sample share makes this clone medium-sized. This chain connects TRBV4-3 to TRBJ2-1; D gene uncertain. CDR3 length: 14 amino acids. In germline, CDR1 is LGHNA, CDR2 YSLEER. Trimming removed 0 bases at V and 5 bases at J, with 8 bases between. The CDR3 here is CASSQDLTNNEQFF. The CDR3 nucleotides are TGCGCCAGCAGCCAAGATCTCACCAACAATGAGCAGTTCTTC.